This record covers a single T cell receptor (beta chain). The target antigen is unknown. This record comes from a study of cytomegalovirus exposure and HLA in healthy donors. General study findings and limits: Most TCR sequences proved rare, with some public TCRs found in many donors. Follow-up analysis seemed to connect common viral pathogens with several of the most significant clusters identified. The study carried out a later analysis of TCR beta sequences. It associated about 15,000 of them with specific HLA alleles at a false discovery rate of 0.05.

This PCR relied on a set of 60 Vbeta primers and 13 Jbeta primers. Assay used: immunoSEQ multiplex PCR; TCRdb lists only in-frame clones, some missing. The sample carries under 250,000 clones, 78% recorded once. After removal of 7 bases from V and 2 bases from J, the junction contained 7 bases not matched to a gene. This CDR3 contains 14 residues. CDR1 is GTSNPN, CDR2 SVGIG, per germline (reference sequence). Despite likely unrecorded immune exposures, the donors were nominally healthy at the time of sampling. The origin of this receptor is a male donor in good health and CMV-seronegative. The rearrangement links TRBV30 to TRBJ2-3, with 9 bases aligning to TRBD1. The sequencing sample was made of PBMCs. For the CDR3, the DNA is TGTGCCTTCACCCGGGACAGGGTCACAGATACGCAGTATTTT. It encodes CAFTRDRVTDTQYF.